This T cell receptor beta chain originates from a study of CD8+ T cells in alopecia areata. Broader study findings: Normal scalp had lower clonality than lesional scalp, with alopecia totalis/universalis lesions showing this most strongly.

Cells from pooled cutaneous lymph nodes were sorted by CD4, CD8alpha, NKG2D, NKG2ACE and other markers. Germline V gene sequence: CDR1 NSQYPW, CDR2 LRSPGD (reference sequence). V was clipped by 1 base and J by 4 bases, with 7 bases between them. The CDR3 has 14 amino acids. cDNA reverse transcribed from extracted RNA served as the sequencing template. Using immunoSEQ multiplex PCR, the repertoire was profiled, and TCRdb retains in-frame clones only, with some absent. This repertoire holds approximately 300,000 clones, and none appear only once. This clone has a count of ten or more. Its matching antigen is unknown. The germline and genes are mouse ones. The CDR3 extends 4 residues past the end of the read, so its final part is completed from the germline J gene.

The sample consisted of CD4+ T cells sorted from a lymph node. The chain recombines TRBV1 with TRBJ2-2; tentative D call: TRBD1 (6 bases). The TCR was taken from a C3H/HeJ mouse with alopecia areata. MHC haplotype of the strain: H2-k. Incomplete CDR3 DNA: TGCACCTGCAGTGCAGCAGGGGTCACCGGG. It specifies CTCSAAGVTG. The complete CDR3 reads CTCSAAGVTGQLYF.